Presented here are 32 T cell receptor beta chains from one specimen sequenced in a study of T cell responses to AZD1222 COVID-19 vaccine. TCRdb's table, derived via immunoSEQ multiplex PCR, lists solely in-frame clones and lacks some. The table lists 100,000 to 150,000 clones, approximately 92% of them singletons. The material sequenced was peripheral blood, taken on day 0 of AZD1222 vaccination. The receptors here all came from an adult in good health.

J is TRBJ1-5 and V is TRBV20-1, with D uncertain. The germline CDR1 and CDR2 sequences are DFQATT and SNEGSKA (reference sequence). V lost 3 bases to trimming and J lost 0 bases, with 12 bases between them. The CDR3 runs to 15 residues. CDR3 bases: TGCAGTGCTAGTTCCGGGAGTAGTAGCAATCAGCCCCAGCATTTT. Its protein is CSASSGSSSNQPQHF.

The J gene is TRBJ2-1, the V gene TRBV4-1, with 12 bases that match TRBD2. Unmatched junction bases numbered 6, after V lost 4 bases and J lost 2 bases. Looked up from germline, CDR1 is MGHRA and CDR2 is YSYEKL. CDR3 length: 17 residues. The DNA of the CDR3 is TGCGCCAGCAGCCGGGGGGGACTAGCGGGTACCTACAATGAGCAGTTCTTC. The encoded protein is CASSRGGLAGTYNEQFF.

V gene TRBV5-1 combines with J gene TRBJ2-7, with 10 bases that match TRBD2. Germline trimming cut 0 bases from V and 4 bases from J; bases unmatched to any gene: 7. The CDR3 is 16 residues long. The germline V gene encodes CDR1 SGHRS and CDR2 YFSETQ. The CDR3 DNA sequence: TGCGCCAGCAGCTTGGGTGGAGCGGGAGGGATATACGAGCAGTACTTC. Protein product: CASSLGGAGGIYEQYF.

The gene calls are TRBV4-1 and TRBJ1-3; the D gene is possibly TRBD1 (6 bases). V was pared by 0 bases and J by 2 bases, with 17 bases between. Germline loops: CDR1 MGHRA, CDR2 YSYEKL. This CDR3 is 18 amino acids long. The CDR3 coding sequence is TGCGCCAGCAGCCAAGATATACGGGCAGGGGACGCTGGAAACACCATATATTTT. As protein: CASSQDIRAGDAGNTIYF.

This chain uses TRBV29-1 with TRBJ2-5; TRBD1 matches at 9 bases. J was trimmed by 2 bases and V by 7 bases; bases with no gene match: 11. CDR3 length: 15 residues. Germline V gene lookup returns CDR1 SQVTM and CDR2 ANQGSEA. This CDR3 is CSGASGTGFQETQYF. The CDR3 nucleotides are TGCAGCGGAGCATCCGGGACAGGGTTTCAAGAGACCCAGTACTTC.

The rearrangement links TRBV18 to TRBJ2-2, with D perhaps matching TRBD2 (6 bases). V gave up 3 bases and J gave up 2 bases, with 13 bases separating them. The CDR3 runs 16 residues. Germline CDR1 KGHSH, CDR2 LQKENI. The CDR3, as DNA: TGTGCCAGCTCACCTCGGGGACTCATAAACACCGGGGAGCTGTTTTTT. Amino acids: CASSPRGLINTGELFF.

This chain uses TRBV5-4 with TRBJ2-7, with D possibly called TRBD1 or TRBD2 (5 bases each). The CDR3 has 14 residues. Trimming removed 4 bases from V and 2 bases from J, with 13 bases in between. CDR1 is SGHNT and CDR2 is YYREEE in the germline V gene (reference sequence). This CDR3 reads CASSNRDGTYEQYF. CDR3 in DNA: TGTGCCAGCAGCAACCGGGACGGAACCTACGAGCAGTACTTC.

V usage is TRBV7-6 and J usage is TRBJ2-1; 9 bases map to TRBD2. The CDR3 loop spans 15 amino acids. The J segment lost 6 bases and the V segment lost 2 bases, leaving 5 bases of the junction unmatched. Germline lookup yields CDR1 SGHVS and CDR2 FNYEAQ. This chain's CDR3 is CASSLLSGSINEQFF. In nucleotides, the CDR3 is TGTGCCAGCAGCTTACTTAGCGGGAGTATCAATGAGCAGTTCTTC.

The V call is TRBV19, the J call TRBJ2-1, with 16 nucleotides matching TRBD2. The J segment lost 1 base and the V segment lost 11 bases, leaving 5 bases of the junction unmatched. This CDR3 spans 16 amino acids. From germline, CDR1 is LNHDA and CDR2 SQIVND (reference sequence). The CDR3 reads CAAGLAGGRSYNEQFF. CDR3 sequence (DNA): TGTGCCGCGGGACTAGCGGGAGGGCGGTCCTACAATGAGCAGTTCTTC.

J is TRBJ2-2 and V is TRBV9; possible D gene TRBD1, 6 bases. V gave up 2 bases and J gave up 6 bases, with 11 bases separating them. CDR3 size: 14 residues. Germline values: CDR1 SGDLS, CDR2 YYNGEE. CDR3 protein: CASSVEGDPGELFF. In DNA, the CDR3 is TGTGCCAGCAGCGTCGAGGGGGACCCCGGGGAGCTGTTTTTT. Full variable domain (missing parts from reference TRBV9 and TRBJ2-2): DSGVTQTPKHLITATGQRVTLRCSPRSGDLSVYWYQQSLDQGLQFLIQYYNGEERAKGNILERFSAQQFPDLHSELNLSSLELGDSALYFCASSVEGDPGELFFGEGSRLTVL.

This CDR3 reads CASSLGGSEQYF. For the CDR3, the DNA is TGTGCCAGCAGCTTAGGGGGAAGCGAGCAGTACTTC. The chain is built from TRBV7-9 and TRBJ2-7; no firm D call. This CDR3 has 12 residues. Germline-derived CDR1 and CDR2 are SEHNR and FQNEAQ (reference sequence). The ends were cut back, 1 base at V and 6 bases at J, with 7 bases in the middle.

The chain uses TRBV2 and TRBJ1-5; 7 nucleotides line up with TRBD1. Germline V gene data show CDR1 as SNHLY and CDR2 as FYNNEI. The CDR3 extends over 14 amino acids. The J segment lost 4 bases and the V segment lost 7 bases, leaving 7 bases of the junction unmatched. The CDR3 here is CASTSSGGNQPQHF. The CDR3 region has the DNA TGTGCCAGCACATCGTCAGGGGGTAATCAGCCCCAGCATTTT.

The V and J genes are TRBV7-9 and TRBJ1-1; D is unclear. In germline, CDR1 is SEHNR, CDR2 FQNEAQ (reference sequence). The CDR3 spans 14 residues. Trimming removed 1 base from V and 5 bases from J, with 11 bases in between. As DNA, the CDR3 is TGTGCCAGCAGCTTAGGGTATGGAGGTACTGAAGCTTTCTTT. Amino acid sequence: CASSLGYGGTEAFF.

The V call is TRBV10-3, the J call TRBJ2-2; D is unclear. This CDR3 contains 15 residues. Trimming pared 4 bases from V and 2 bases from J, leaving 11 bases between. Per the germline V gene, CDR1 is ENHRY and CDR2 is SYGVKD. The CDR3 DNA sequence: TGTGCCATCAGTGTAGCCCGCGCAAACACCGGGGAGCTGTTTTTT. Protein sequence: CAISVARANTGELFF.

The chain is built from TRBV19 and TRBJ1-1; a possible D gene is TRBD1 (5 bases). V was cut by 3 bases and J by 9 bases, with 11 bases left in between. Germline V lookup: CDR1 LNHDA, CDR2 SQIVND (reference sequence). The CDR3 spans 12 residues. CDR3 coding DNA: TGTGCCAGTAGTATTAGTTGGGACCAAGCTTTCTTT. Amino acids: CASSISWDQAFF. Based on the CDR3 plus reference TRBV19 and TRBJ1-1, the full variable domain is DGGITQSPKYLFRKEGQNVTLSCEQNLNHDAMYWYRQDPGQGLRLIYYSQIVNDFQKGDIAEGYSVSREKKESFPLTVTSAQKNPTAFYLCASSISWDQAFFGQGTRLTVV.

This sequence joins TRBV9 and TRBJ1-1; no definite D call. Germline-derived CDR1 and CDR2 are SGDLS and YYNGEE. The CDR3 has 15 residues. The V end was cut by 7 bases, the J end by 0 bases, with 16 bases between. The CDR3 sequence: CASAPTVSMNTEAFF. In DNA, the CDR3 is TGTGCCAGCGCCCCAACGGTTTCCATGAACACTGAAGCTTTCTTT.

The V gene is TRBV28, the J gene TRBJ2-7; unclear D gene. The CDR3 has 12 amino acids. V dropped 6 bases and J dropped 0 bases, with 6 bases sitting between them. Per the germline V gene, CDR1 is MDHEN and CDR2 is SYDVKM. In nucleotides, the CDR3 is TGTGCCAGCAGCGCGAGCTCCTACGAGCAGTACTTC. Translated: CASSASSYEQYF.

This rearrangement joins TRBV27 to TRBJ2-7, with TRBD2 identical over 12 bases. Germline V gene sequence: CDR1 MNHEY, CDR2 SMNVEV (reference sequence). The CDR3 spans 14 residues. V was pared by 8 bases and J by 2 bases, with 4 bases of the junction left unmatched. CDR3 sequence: CASGRTSGAYEQYF. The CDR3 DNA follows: TGTGCCAGCGGCCGGACTAGCGGGGCCTACGAGCAGTACTTC.

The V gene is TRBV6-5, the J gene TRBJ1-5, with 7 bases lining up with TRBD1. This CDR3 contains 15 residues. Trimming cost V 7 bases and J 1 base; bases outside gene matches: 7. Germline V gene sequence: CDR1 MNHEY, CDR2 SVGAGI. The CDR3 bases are TGTGCCAGCAAAACGGGAGGGGGCAGCAATCAGCCCCAGCATTTT. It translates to CASKTGGGSNQPQHF.

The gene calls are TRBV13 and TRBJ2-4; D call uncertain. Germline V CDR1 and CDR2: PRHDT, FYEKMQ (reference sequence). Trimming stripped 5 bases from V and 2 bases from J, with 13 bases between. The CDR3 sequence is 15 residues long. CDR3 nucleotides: TGTGCCAGCAGCCCCTATGGCACCACCAAAAACATTCAGTACTTC. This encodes CASSPYGTTKNIQYF.

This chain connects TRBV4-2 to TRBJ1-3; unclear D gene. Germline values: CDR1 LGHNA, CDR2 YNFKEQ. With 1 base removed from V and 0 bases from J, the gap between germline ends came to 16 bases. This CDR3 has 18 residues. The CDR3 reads CASSQVGRRDSSGNTIYF. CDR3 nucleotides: TGTGCCAGCAGCCAAGTAGGGAGACGGGATAGCTCTGGAAACACCATATATTTT.

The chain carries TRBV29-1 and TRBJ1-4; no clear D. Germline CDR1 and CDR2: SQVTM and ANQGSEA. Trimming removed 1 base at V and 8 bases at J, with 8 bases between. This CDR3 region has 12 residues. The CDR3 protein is CSVEVTREKLFF. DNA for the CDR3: TGCAGCGTTGAAGTGACAAGAGAAAAACTGTTTTTT.

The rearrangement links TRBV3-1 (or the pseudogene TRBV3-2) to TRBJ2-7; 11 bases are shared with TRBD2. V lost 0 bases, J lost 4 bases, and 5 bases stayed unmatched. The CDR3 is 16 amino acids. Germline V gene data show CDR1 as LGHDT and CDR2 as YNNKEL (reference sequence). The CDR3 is CASSQEAASGRYEQYF. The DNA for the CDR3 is TGTGCCAGCAGCCAAGAAGCGGCTAGCGGGAGGTACGAGCAGTACTTC.

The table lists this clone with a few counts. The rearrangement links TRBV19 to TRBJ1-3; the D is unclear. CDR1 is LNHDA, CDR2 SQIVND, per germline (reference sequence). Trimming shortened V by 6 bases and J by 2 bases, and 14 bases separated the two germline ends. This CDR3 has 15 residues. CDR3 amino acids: CASSQNTVAGNTIYF. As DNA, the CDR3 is TGTGCCAGTAGCCAAAACACAGTCGCTGGAAACACCATATATTTT.

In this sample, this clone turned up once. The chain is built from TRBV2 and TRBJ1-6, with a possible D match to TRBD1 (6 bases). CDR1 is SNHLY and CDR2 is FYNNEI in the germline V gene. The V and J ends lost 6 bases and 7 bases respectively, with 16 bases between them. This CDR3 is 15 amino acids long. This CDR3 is CASRATGTRNSPLHF. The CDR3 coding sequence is TGTGCCAGCAGGGCCACCGGGACAAGGAATTCACCCCTCCACTTT.

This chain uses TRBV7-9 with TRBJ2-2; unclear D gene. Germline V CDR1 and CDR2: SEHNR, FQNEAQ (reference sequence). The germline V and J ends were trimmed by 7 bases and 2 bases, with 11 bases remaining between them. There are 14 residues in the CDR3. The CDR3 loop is CASKAIGNTGELFF. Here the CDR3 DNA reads TGTGCCAGCAAAGCTATAGGAAACACCGGGGAGCTGTTTTTT.

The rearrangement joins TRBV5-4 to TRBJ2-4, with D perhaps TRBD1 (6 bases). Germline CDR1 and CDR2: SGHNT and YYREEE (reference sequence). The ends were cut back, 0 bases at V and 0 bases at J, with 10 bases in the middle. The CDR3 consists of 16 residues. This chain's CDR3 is CASSLAGTLAKNIQYF. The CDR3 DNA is TGTGCCAGCAGCTTGGCCGGGACACTAGCCAAAAACATTCAGTACTTC.

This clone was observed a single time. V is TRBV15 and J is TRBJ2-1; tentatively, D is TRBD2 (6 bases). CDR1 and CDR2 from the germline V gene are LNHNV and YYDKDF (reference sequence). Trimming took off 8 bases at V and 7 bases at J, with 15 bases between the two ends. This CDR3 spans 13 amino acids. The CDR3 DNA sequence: TGTGCCACCCACGGGACTTCTCGGAATGAGCAGTTCTTC. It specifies CATHGTSRNEQFF. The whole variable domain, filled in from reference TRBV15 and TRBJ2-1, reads DAMVIQNPRYQVTQFGKPVTLSCSQTLNHNVMYWYQQKSSQAPKLLFHYYDKDFNNEADTPDNFQSRRPNTSFCFLDIRSPGLGDTAMYLCATHGTSRNEQFFGPGTRLTVL.

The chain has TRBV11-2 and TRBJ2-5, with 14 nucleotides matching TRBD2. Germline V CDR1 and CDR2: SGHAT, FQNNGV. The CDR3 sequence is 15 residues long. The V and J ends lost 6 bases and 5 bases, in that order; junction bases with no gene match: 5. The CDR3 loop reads CASRRLAGGPETQYF. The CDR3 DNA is TGTGCCAGCAGAAGACTAGCGGGGGGGCCTGAGACCCAGTACTTC.

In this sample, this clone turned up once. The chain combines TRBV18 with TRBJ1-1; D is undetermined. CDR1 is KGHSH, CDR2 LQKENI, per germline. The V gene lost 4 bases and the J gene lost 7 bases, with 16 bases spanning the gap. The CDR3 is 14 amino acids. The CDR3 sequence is CASSLQGLGNEAFF. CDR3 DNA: TGTGCCAGCTCACTGCAAGGGTTGGGCAATGAAGCTTTCTTT.

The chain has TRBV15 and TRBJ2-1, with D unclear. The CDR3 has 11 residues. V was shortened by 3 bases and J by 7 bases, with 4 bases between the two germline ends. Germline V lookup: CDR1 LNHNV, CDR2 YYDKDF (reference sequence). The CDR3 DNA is TGTGCCACCAGCAGTCCAAATGAGCAGTTCTTC. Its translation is CATSSPNEQFF.

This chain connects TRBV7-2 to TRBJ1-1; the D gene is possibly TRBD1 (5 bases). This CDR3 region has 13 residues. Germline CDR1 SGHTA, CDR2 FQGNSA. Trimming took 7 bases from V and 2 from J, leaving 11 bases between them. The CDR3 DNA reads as TGTGCCAGCAAGATCGACAGCAACACTGAAGCTTTCTTT. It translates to CASKIDSNTEAFF.